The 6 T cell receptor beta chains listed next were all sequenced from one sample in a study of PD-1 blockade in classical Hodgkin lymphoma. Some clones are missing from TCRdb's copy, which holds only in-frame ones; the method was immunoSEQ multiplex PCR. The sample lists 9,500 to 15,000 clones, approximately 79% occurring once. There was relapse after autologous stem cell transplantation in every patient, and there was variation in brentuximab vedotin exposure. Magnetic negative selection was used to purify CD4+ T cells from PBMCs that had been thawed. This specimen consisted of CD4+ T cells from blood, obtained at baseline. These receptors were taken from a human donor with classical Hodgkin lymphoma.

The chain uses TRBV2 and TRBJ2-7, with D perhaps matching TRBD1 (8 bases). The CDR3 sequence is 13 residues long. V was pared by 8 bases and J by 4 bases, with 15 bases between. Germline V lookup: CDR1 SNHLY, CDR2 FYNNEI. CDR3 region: CASRTGRGYEQYF. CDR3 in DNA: TGTGCCAGCCGGACAGGGAGGGGATACGAGCAGTACTTC. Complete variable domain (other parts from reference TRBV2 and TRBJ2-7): EPEVTQTPSHQVTQMGQEVILRCVPISNHLYFYWYRQILGQKVEFLVSFYNNEISEKSEIFDDQFSVERPDGSNFTLKIRSTKLEDSAMYFCASRTGRGYEQYFGPGTRLTVT.

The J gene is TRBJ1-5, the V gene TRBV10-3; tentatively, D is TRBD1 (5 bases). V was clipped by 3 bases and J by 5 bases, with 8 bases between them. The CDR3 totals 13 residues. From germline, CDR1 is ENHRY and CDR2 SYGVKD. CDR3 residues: CAISDGADQPQHF. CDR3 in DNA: TGTGCCATCAGTGACGGGGCCGATCAGCCCCAGCATTTT.

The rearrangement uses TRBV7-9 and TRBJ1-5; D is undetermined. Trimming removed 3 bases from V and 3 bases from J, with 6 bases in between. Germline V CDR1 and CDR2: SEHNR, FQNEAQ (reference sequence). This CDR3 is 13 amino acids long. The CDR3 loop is CASSFNDNQPQHF. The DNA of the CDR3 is TGTGCCAGCAGCTTCAACGACAATCAGCCCCAGCATTTT.

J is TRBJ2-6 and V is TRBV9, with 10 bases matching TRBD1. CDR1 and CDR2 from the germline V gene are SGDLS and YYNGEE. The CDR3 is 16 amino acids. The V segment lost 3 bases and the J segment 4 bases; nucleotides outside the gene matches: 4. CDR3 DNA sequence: TGTGCCAGCAGCGGACAGGGGGCGCAGGGGGCCAACGTCCTGACTTTC. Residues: CASSGQGAQGANVLTF.

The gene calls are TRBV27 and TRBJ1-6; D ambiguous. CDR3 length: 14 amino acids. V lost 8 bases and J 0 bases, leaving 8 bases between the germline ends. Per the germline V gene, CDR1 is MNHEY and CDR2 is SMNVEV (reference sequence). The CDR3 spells CASRLSSYNSPLHF. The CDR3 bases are TGTGCCAGCCGTCTAAGCTCCTATAATTCACCCCTCCACTTT.

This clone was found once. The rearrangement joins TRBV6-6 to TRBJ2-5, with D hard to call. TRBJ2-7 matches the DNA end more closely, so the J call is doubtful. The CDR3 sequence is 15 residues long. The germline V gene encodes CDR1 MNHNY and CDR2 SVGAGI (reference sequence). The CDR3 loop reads CASSPAGSIAYEQYF. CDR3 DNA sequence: TGTGCCAGTTCCCCGGCCGGCAGTATCGCCTACGAGCAGTACTTC.